This paragraph reports one T cell receptor (beta chain). J was trimmed by 8 bases and V by 3 bases; bases with no gene match: 9. CDR3 size: 15 residues. Germline V gene data show CDR1 as LNHDA and CDR2 as SQIVND (reference sequence). This record comes from a study of blood T cell repertoires in COVID-19. As processed by the authors: By means of reference gene primer amplification, nucleated cell counts were estimated. Sequenced by immunoSEQ multiplex PCR; TCRdb stores in-frame clones only, minus some. The DNA gave D and trimming, while V, J and clone size come from that table. The repertoire holds about 270,000 clones, more than 80% seen once, with roughly 4.3% in the top ten.

The TCR sequence derives from a woman younger than 45 with acute COVID-19. The sequenced sample was PBMCs or T cells enriched from blood (not recorded which). J is TRBJ1-2 and V is TRBV19; 10 bases are a match to TRBD1. In DNA form, the CDR3 reads TGTGCCAGTAGTATGACCGGGACAGGGGTTACCGGCTACACCTTC. Its translation is CASSMTGTGVTGYTF. The full variable domain, rest sourced from reference TRBV19 and TRBJ1-2, is DGGITQSPKYLFRKEGQNVTLSCEQNLNHDAMYWYRQDPGQGLRLIYYSQIVNDFQKGDIAEGYSVSREKKESFPLTVTSAQKNPTAFYLCASSMTGTGVTGYTFGSGTRLTVV.